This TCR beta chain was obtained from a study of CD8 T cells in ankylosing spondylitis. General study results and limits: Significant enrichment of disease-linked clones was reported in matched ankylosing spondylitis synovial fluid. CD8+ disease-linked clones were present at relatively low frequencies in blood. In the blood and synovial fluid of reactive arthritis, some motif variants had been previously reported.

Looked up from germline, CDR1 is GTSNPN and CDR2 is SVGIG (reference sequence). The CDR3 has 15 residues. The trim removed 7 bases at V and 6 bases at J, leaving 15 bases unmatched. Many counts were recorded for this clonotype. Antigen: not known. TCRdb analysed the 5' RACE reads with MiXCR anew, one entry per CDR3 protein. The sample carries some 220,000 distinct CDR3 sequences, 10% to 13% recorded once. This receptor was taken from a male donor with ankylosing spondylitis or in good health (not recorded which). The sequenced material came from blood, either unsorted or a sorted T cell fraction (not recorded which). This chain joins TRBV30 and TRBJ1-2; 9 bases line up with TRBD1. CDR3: CAFTSSGTGFHGYTF. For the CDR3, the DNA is TGTGCCTTCACTTCCTCCGGGACAGGGTTTCATGGCTACACCTTC.